The 29 T cell receptor beta chains reported below all come from one sample, sequenced in a study of identical twins. TCRdb used MiXCR to reprocess the 5' RACE reads, holding one entry per CDR3 protein. The table includes just under 550,000 distinct CDR3 sequences, roughly 15% detected once. Another study also made use of these data, one on yellow fever vaccine responses in identical twins.

Sequenced material: CD4+ T cells sorted from blood. Every receptor here comes from a young woman in good health.

V and J are TRBV28 and TRBJ2-3, with TRBD2 as a possible D gene (5 bases). In germline, CDR1 is MDHEN, CDR2 SYDVKM. The CDR3 loop spans 16 amino acids. The V and J ends lost 4 bases and 1 base respectively, with 15 bases between them. CDR3 sequence: CASSSPGWGGTDTQYF. The CDR3 nucleotides read TGTGCCAGCAGTTCCCCGGGTTGGGGAGGCACAGATACGCAGTATTTT.

J is TRBJ2-5 and V is TRBV29-1; TRBD1 aligns across 10 bases. CDR1 and CDR2 (germline): SQVTM, ANQGSEA. The CDR3 totals 13 residues. Unmatched junction bases numbered 5, after V lost 5 bases and J lost 5 bases. CDR3 sequence (DNA): TGCAGCGTTCCGACAGGGGGCGCGGAGACCCAGTACTTC. Encoded protein: CSVPTGGAETQYF.

This clonotype has at least ten counts. The chain has TRBV3-1 and TRBJ2-1, with D unresolved. There are 14 residues in the CDR3. Trimming removed 3 bases from V and 2 bases from J, with 8 bases in between. The germline CDR1 and CDR2 sequences are LGHDT and YNNKEL (reference sequence). This CDR3 reads CASSHAATYNEQFF. CDR3 nucleotides: TGTGCCAGCAGCCACGCGGCAACCTACAATGAGCAGTTCTTC.

This clonotype was picked up a small number of times. This rearrangement joins TRBV11-1 to TRBJ2-1, with 13 bases lining up with TRBD2. After removal of 4 bases from V and 0 bases from J, the junction contained 15 bases not matched to a gene. CDR1 SGHAT and CDR2 FQDESV come from the germline V gene (reference sequence). The CDR3 has 21 amino acids. The CDR3 region has the DNA TGTGCCAGCAGCTCTAGAGGGGTCCCGGGACTAGCGGGGAGCTCCTACAATGAGCAGTTCTTC. Its translation is CASSSRGVPGLAGSSYNEQFF.

This clonotype has more than one count but fewer than ten. V usage is TRBV14 and J usage is TRBJ2-1, with D unclear. The V end was cut by 3 bases, the J end by 0 bases, with 15 bases between. Germline lookup yields CDR1 SGHDN and CDR2 FVKESK. This CDR3 spans 17 amino acids. The CDR3 is CASSHPRDRSSYNEQFF. CDR3 bases: TGTGCCAGCAGCCACCCTAGAGACCGAAGCTCCTACAATGAGCAGTTCTTC. The entire variable domain, with the rest obtained from reference TRBV14 and TRBJ2-1, is as follows: EAGVTQFPSHSVIEKGQTVTLRCDPISGHDNLYWYRRVMGKEIKFLLHFVKESKQDESGMPNNRFLAERTGGTYSTLKVQPAELEDSGVYFCASSHPRDRSSYNEQFFGPGTRLTVL.

This chain links TRBV18 with TRBJ1-4; D is ambiguous. The CDR3 is 14 amino acids. V lost 2 bases, J lost 4 bases, and 8 bases lay in between. Germline V gives CDR1 KGHSH, CDR2 LQKENI. The CDR3 reads CASSPFQYNEKLFF. CDR3 in DNA: TGTGCCAGCTCACCATTCCAATATAATGAAAAACTGTTTTTT.

The genes are TRBV5-5 and TRBJ2-1; the D call may be TRBD1 or TRBD2 (5 bases each). The CDR3 loop spans 14 amino acids. V gave up 4 bases and J gave up 3 bases, with 11 bases separating them. In germline, CDR1 is SGHKS, CDR2 YYEKEE (reference sequence). CDR3 protein: CASSPMGVYNEQFF. Written as DNA, the CDR3 is TGTGCCAGCAGCCCCATGGGGGTCTACAATGAGCAGTTCTTC.

This clonotype was seen repeatedly, ten times or more. The J gene is TRBJ2-3, the V gene TRBV7-2; tentatively, D is TRBD2 (5 bases). Germline assignment: CDR1 SGHTA and CDR2 FQGNSA. Between the trimmed V and J ends, which lost 1 base and 0 bases, there was a span of 11 bases. The CDR3 totals 16 residues. The CDR3 region has the DNA TGTGCCAGCAGCTTAGTGGGCGGGCTGAGCACAGATACGCAGTATTTT. Translating gives CASSLVGGLSTDTQYF.

V gene TRBV28 combines with J gene TRBJ2-5; D gene ambiguous. Trimming removed 7 bases at V and 5 bases at J, with 8 bases between. Germline V gene lookup returns CDR1 MDHEN and CDR2 SYDVKM. CDR3 length: 11 amino acids. The CDR3 loop reads CASNSMETQYF. The DNA of the CDR3 is TGTGCCAGCAATTCAATGGAGACCCAGTACTTC.

This clonotype showed up just a few times. V usage is TRBV6-1 and J usage is TRBJ1-6, with D hard to call. V lost 7 bases and J lost 7, with 14 bases in between. The CDR3 length is 14 residues. Germline CDR1 MNHNS, CDR2 SASEGT. The CDR3 here is CASMRTQANSPLHF. CDR3 in DNA: TGTGCCAGCATGCGGACGCAGGCAAATTCACCCCTCCACTTT.

The chain has TRBV2 and TRBJ2-7; 16 bases line up with TRBD2. This CDR3 is 16 amino acids long. After removal of 4 bases from V and 9 bases from J, the junction contained 9 bases not matched to a gene. Germline V gene sequence: CDR1 SNHLY, CDR2 FYNNEI. The CDR3 bases are TGTGCCAGCAGTGCAGCCGGGACTAGCGGGAGGGTAATGCAGTACTTC. Translation: CASSAAGTSGRVMQYF.

This clonotype was seen a handful of times. J is TRBJ2-3 and V is TRBV10-3; no clear D gene. The germline gives CDR1 ENHRY, CDR2 SYGVKD. Trimming removed 3 bases from V and 6 bases from J, with 13 bases in between. The CDR3 length is 14 residues. The CDR3 coding sequence is TGTGCCATCAGTGAAGGGATAGAGTGGGATACGCAGTATTTT. Translating it yields CAISEGIEWDTQYF.

In this sample, this clonotype turned up many times. The chain links TRBV10-3 to TRBJ2-4, with TRBD2 matching over 8 bases. CDR3 size: 14 residues. V lost 2 bases, J lost 7 bases, and 4 bases stayed unmatched. The germline CDR1 and CDR2 sequences are ENHRY and SYGVKD. CDR3 sequence reads: CAISEREGPNIQYF. Written as DNA, the CDR3 is TGTGCCATCAGTGAGCGGGAGGGCCCTAACATTCAGTACTTC.

In its sample, this clonotype was seen a few times. The gene calls are TRBV20-1 and TRBJ1-1; perhaps TRBD1 as D (5 bases). The V end lost 2 bases, the J end lost 5 bases, and 12 bases lay between the germline ends. CDR3 length: 13 residues. The germline CDR1 and CDR2 sequences are DFQATT and SNEGSKA (reference sequence). The DNA for the CDR3 is TGCAGTGCTAGATGGGGGGTCGGGACTGAAGCTTTCTTT. It translates to CSARWGVGTEAFF.

The rearrangement links TRBV28 to TRBJ2-1; 7 bases are a match to TRBD1. Germline CDR1 MDHEN, CDR2 SYDVKM. The V and J ends lost 1 base and 6 bases, in that order; junction bases with no gene match: 3. CDR3 length: 14 amino acids. The CDR3 coding sequence is TGTGCCAGCAGTTTATTATCAGGGGGCAATGAGCAGTTCTTC. Its protein is CASSLLSGGNEQFF.

This clonotype was counted a few times. The rearrangement links TRBV28 to TRBJ1-2; D gene unclear. Germline V gives CDR1 MDHEN, CDR2 SYDVKM. The CDR3 loop spans 13 amino acids. The germline V and J ends were trimmed by 8 bases and 7 bases, with 17 bases remaining between them. The CDR3 protein is CASRTLVKPGYTF. The CDR3 nucleotides are TGTGCCAGCCGAACCCTGGTCAAGCCTGGCTACACCTTC.

V usage is TRBV6-1 and J usage is TRBJ1-4, with a possible D match to TRBD1 (5 bases). V was shortened by 1 base and J by 10 bases, with 7 bases between the two germline ends. CDR1 and CDR2 (germline): MNHNS, SASEGT. The CDR3 consists of 12 residues. CDR3 region: CASSEGGGKLFF. CDR3 DNA sequence: TGTGCCAGCAGTGAAGGGGGGGGAAAACTGTTTTTT.

The rearrangement joins TRBV4-2 to TRBJ2-7; 9 positions agree with TRBD1. CDR1 and CDR2 (germline): LGHNA, YNFKEQ. The CDR3 is 16 amino acids. V dropped 0 bases and J dropped 1; count of bases not matched to a gene: 4. CDR3 bases: TGTGCCAGCAGCCAAGAATCGACAGGGGGGTCCTACGAGCAGTACTTC. Its protein product is CASSQESTGGSYEQYF.

This clonotype was recorded a few times. The chain has TRBV5-1 and TRBJ2-7, with TRBD1 matching 9 bases. CDR3 size: 17 residues. Germline assignment: CDR1 SGHRS and CDR2 YFSETQ. Trimming took 0 bases from V and 5 from J; bases not matched to a gene: 12. The CDR3 reads CASSLARSTGGGDEQYF. The CDR3, as DNA: TGCGCCAGCAGCTTGGCCCGTTCTACAGGGGGCGGCGACGAGCAGTACTTC.

This clonotype was counted ten times or more. J is TRBJ2-3 and V is TRBV7-9, with 8 bases fitting TRBD2. This CDR3 region has 14 residues. Germline CDR1 is SEHNR and CDR2 is FQNEAQ (reference sequence). V gave up 3 bases and J gave up 1 base; unmatched junction bases: 0. The CDR3 DNA reads TGTGCCAGCAGCTTGACTAGCGGCACAGATACGCAGTATTTT. It yields the protein CASSLTSGTDTQYF.

This clonotype was counted only a few times. V gene TRBV10-3 combines with J gene TRBJ2-5; D is possibly TRBD2 (6 bases). The CDR3 is 15 residues long. V lost 8 bases, J lost 2 bases, and 18 bases lay in between. Germline loops: CDR1 ENHRY, CDR2 SYGVKD. CDR3 DNA sequence: TGTGCCATCGCCGAAGCCCGGGAGCGGCAAGAGACCCAGTACTTC. Translating gives CAIAEARERQETQYF.

In this sample, this clonotype turned up a few times. The chain links TRBV7-2 to TRBJ1-3, with D tentatively TRBD1 (6 bases). The length of the CDR3 is 14 residues. The V gene lost 5 bases and the J gene lost 4 bases, with 12 bases spanning the gap. Germline V gives CDR1 SGHTA, CDR2 FQGNSA. This CDR3 reads CASSTRTAGNTIYF. The CDR3 DNA reads as TGTGCCAGCAGCACGCGGACAGCAGGAAACACCATATATTTT.

The chain recombines TRBV3-1 with TRBJ2-2, with 9 bases matching TRBD2. V lost 4 bases and J lost 1; bases outside the gene matches: 7. CDR1 and CDR2 (germline): LGHDT, YNNKEL (reference sequence). The CDR3 sequence is 17 residues long. The chain's CDR3 is CASSPSGGLWNTGELFF. The DNA of the CDR3 is TGTGCCAGCAGCCCCAGCGGGGGGCTTTGGAACACCGGGGAGCTGTTTTTT.

The chain has TRBV5-1 and TRBJ1-1; 7 bases fit TRBD1. The CDR3 runs 13 residues. The germline gives CDR1 SGHRS, CDR2 YFSETQ. Germline trimming cut 0 bases from V and 11 bases from J; bases unmatched to any gene: 7. The CDR3 protein is CASSLALSDRAFF. CDR3 DNA: TGCGCCAGCAGCTTGGCCCTTTCGGACAGGGCTTTCTTT.

This clonotype showed up just once. The chain links TRBV28 to TRBJ2-4; a weak D match, TRBD1 (7 bases). CDR1 and CDR2 from the germline V gene are MDHEN and SYDVKM. With 5 bases removed from V and 3 bases from J, the gap between germline ends came to 20 bases. The CDR3 extends over 17 amino acids. The CDR3 protein is CASSILTGKGGKNIQYF. The CDR3 DNA reads TGTGCCAGCAGTATCCTGACAGGGAAGGGGGGCAAAAACATTCAGTACTTC. Full variable domain (missing parts from reference TRBV28 and TRBJ2-4): DVKVTQSSRYLVKRTGEKVFLECVQDMDHENMFWYRQDPGLGLRLIYFSYDVKMKEKGDIPEGYSVSREKKERFSLILESASTNQTSMYLCASSILTGKGGKNIQYFGAGTRLSVL.

V and J are TRBV6-5 and TRBJ2-1; D remains unclear. The length of the CDR3 is 16 residues. The V end was cut by 0 bases, the J end by 5 bases, with 14 bases between. Germline V gene sequence: CDR1 MNHEY, CDR2 SVGAGI. The CDR3 DNA sequence: TGTGCCAGCAGTTACTCGTTTGGTTATGGAGACAATGAGCAGTTCTTC. Translating gives CASSYSFGYGDNEQFF.

The sample holds a few counts of this clonotype. CDR3 residues: CASSQERGYTGANVLTF. CDR3 sequence (DNA): TGTGCCAGCAGCCAAGAGCGGGGTTATACTGGGGCCAACGTCCTGACTTTC. The V and J genes are TRBV14 and TRBJ2-6, with D maybe TRBD2 (6 bases). The germline V gene has CDR1 SGHDN and CDR2 FVKESK. The V gene lost 0 bases and the J gene lost 2 bases, with 11 bases spanning the gap. The CDR3 sequence is 17 residues long.

The chain has TRBV28 and TRBJ2-2; D not resolved. CDR1 MDHEN and CDR2 SYDVKM come from the germline V gene. Deletions cut 2 bases from V and 1 base from J, with 8 bases between. This CDR3 has 15 amino acids. The CDR3: CASSLQDRNTGELFF. The CDR3 nucleotides are TGTGCCAGCAGTTTACAGGACCGGAACACCGGGGAGCTGTTTTTT.

This clonotype was seen a handful of times. In DNA, the CDR3 is TGTGCCAGCAGTCAGGGGACTAGCGTTAACAATGAGCAGTTCTTC. Protein sequence: CASSQGTSVNNEQFF. This chain links TRBV28 with TRBJ2-1, with TRBD2 matching over 10 bases. Per the germline V gene, CDR1 is MDHEN and CDR2 is SYDVKM. This CDR3 has 15 residues. The junction had 6 bases not matched to a gene; V was cut back by 5 bases and J by 5 bases. Filled out from reference TRBV28 and TRBJ2-1, the complete variable domain reads DVKVTQSSRYLVKRTGEKVFLECVQDMDHENMFWYRQDPGLGLRLIYFSYDVKMKEKGDIPEGYSVSREKKERFSLILESASTNQTSMYLCASSQGTSVNNEQFFGPGTRLTVL.